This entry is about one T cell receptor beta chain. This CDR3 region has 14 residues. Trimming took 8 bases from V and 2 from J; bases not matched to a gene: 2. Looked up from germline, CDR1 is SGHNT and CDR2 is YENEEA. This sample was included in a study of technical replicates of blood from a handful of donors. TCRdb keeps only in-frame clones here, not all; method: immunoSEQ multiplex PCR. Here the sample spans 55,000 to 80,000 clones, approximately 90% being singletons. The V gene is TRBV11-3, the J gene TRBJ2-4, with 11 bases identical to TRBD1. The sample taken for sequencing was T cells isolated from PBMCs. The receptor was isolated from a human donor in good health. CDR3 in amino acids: CASGQGASKNIQYF. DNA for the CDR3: TGTGCCAGCGGACAGGGGGCTTCCAAAAACATTCAGTACTTC.